The rows below give T cell receptor beta chains drawn from one sample of a study of T cell responses to AZD1222 COVID-19 vaccine. Measured with immunoSEQ multiplex PCR; TCRdb has only the in-frame clones, and not every one. The data show tens of thousands of clones, roughly 84% seen once. The material was peripheral blood, obtained on day 0 of AZD1222 vaccination. These receptors were collected from an adult in good health. CDR3s include the opening cysteine and the closing phenylalanine or tryptophan. Each record gives: clone size, J gene, V gene, D gene, CDR3 DNA, CDR3 protein. The D gene is left open where the match is weak. Clone sizes are given selectively: once, few, many, or a class where the clone is expanded.

abundance: -; j_gene: TRBJ2-1; v_gene: TRBV12-3/TRBV12-4; d_gene: -; CDR3nt: TGTGCCAGCAGTTTAGAGGGTAGGGAGCAGTTCTTC; CDR3aa: CASSLEGREQFF
abundance: -; j_gene: TRBJ1-2; v_gene: TRBV19; d_gene: -; CDR3nt: TGTGCCACTCACCAAGCCACCTATGGCTACACCTTC; CDR3aa: CATHQATYGYTF
abundance: few; j_gene: TRBJ2-7; v_gene: TRBV11-2; d_gene: TRBD1; CDR3nt: TGTGCCAGCAGCTTAGATCCGGGACAGATCTACGAGCAGTACTTC; CDR3aa: CASSLDPGQIYEQYF
abundance: -; j_gene: TRBJ2-2; v_gene: TRBV5-1; d_gene: -; CDR3nt: TGCGCCACCCGGAGGGGGGCTGCGAACACCGGGGAGCTGTTTTTT; CDR3aa: CATRRGAANTGELFF
abundance: -; j_gene: TRBJ2-6; v_gene: TRBV4-1; d_gene: -; CDR3nt: TGCGCCAGCAGCCAAGTTCTAGGGCGACTTCCCTCTGGGGCCAACGTCCTGACTTTC; CDR3aa: CASSQVLGRLPSGANVLTF
abundance: -; j_gene: TRBJ1-1; v_gene: TRBV28; d_gene: -; CDR3nt: TGTGCCAGCAGTCGACAGAGGCGGGTTGAAGCTTTCTTT; CDR3aa: CASSRQRRVEAFF
abundance: -; j_gene: TRBJ2-5; v_gene: TRBV7-2; d_gene: -; CDR3nt: TGTGCCAGCAGCTTAGTAGGCAGGTACCCAACCGGGGCCCAGTACTTC; CDR3aa: CASSLVGRYPTGAQYF
abundance: -; j_gene: TRBJ2-3; v_gene: TRBV19; d_gene: -; CDR3nt: TGTGCCAGTAGTATTAGACGGGTAAGCACAGATACGCAGTATTTT; CDR3aa: CASSIRRVSTDTQYF
abundance: -; j_gene: TRBJ1-4; v_gene: TRBV13; d_gene: TRBD1; CDR3nt: TGTGCCAGCACCTTGTCGGGACAGCTGGATGAAAAACTGTTTTTT; CDR3aa: CASTLSGQLDEKLFF
abundance: -; j_gene: TRBJ1-2; v_gene: TRBV2; d_gene: -; CDR3nt: TGTGCCAGCAGTGAAAACGCCGGGACCTATGGCTACACCTTC; CDR3aa: CASSENAGTYGYTF
abundance: few; j_gene: TRBJ1-2; v_gene: TRBV18; d_gene: -; CDR3nt: TGTGCCAGCTCGCCCAACGACAGAAATGGCTACACCTTC; CDR3aa: CASSPNDRNGYTF
abundance: once; j_gene: TRBJ1-1; v_gene: TRBV11-2; d_gene: -; CDR3nt: TGTGCCAGCAGCCTAACGACAACCAACACTGAAGCTTTCTTT; CDR3aa: CASSLTTTNTEAFF
abundance: -; j_gene: TRBJ2-5; v_gene: TRBV27; d_gene: -; CDR3nt: TGTGCCACGCGGGGGACAACGACAGAGACCCAGTACTTC; CDR3aa: CATRGTTTETQYF
abundance: -; j_gene: TRBJ1-5; v_gene: TRBV3-1/TRBV3-2; d_gene: -; CDR3nt: TGTGCCAGCAGCCAAGGAGGATTCGGTAGCAATCAGCCCCAGCATTTT; CDR3aa: CASSQGGFGSNQPQHF
abundance: -; j_gene: TRBJ2-3; v_gene: TRBV15; d_gene: TRBD2; CDR3nt: TGTGCCACCAGCAGAGGACTAGCGGGAACTACGGGGGGGCAGTATTTT; CDR3aa: CATSRGLAGTTGGQYF
abundance: -; j_gene: TRBJ1-2; v_gene: TRBV25-1; d_gene: -; CDR3nt: TGTGCCACGGGGAGGGGATATGGCTACACCTTC; CDR3aa: CATGRGYGYTF
abundance: -; j_gene: TRBJ1-1; v_gene: TRBV6-2/TRBV6-3; d_gene: -; CDR3nt: TGTGCCAGCAGTTACTCGGAATGGGGCCAGCTCATGAACACTGAAGCTTTCTTT; CDR3aa: CASSYSEWGQLMNTEAFF
abundance: -; j_gene: TRBJ2-2; v_gene: TRBV5-4; d_gene: -; CDR3nt: TGTGCCAGCAGCTTGGGGGGTCGGAACACCGGGGAGCTGTTTTTT; CDR3aa: CASSLGGRNTGELFF
abundance: -; j_gene: TRBJ2-5; v_gene: TRBV7-9; d_gene: -; CDR3nt: TGTGCCAGCAGTTTCCCGGCCGAGGTCAAGGAGACCCAGTACTTC; CDR3aa: CASSFPAEVKETQYF
abundance: -; j_gene: TRBJ1-6; v_gene: TRBV2; d_gene: -; CDR3nt: TGTGCCAGCAGGAACGGACCTAATTCACCCCTCCACTTT; CDR3aa: CASRNGPNSPLHF
abundance: -; j_gene: TRBJ1-2; v_gene: TRBV27; d_gene: -; CDR3nt: TGTGCCAGCAGTTTAAGCGCTTCTAACTATGGCTACACCTTC; CDR3aa: CASSLSASNYGYTF
abundance: -; j_gene: TRBJ2-7; v_gene: TRBV18; d_gene: TRBD1; CDR3nt: TGTGCCAGCTCACCCGGCGGACAGGCAACCTACGAGCAGTACTTC; CDR3aa: CASSPGGQATYEQYF
abundance: -; j_gene: TRBJ2-1; v_gene: TRBV7-8; d_gene: TRBD2; CDR3nt: TGTGCCAGCAGCCCAGGTGTGTCGGGACTAGCGTTTAATGAGCAGTTCTTC; CDR3aa: CASSPGVSGLAFNEQFF
abundance: -; j_gene: TRBJ2-7; v_gene: TRBV11-3; d_gene: -; CDR3nt: TGTGCCAGCAGCTTAGGGGGACACCCCTACGAGCAGTACTTC; CDR3aa: CASSLGGHPYEQYF
abundance: -; j_gene: TRBJ1-2; v_gene: TRBV7-9; d_gene: -; CDR3nt: TGTGCCAGCAGCTTAGCTTTGGACTATGGCTACACCTTC; CDR3aa: CASSLALDYGYTF
abundance: few; j_gene: TRBJ1-6; v_gene: TRBV20-1; d_gene: -; CDR3nt: TGCAGTGCTAGTCCTACAGAGAGCTCCTATAATTCACCCCTCCACTTT; CDR3aa: CSASPTESSYNSPLHF
abundance: -; j_gene: TRBJ2-2; v_gene: TRBV28; d_gene: -; CDR3nt: TGTGCCAGCGGGTGGTTGGGCGGGGAGCTGTTTTTT; CDR3aa: CASGWLGGELFF
abundance: -; j_gene: TRBJ2-2; v_gene: TRBV3-1/TRBV3-2; d_gene: -; CDR3nt: TGTGCCAGCAGCCTTTCGAACTTTCCCGCGAGGGAGCTGTTTTTT; CDR3aa: CASSLSNFPARELFF
abundance: -; j_gene: TRBJ1-6; v_gene: TRBV27; d_gene: TRBD1; CDR3nt: TGTGCCAGCAGTCCGGGACAGGGGAATTCACCCCTCCACTTT; CDR3aa: CASSPGQGNSPLHF
abundance: -; j_gene: TRBJ1-5; v_gene: TRBV10-3; d_gene: TRBD1; CDR3nt: TGTGCCATCAGTGGTTCCAATCAGGGGGTTAATCAGCCCCAGCATTTT; CDR3aa: CAISGSNQGVNQPQHF
abundance: -; j_gene: TRBJ2-4; v_gene: TRBV4-3; d_gene: TRBD1; CDR3nt: TGCGCCAGCAACCAAGACAGGGGGCATGCCAAAAACATTCAGTACTTC; CDR3aa: CASNQDRGHAKNIQYF
abundance: -; j_gene: TRBJ1-4; v_gene: TRBV3-1/TRBV3-2; d_gene: TRBD1; CDR3nt: TGTGCCAGCAGCCACCATGACAGGGGTGAAAAACTGTTTTTT; CDR3aa: CASSHHDRGEKLFF
abundance: -; j_gene: TRBJ2-2; v_gene: TRBV12-3/TRBV12-4; d_gene: -; CDR3nt: TGTGCCAGCAGTTTATCGCTGACCGGGGAGCTGTTTTTT; CDR3aa: CASSLSLTGELFF
abundance: -; j_gene: TRBJ2-1; v_gene: TRBV7-9; d_gene: -; CDR3nt: TGTGCCAGCAGCTTACCTGCCGAGGGGAGCTCCTACAATGAGCAGTTCTTC; CDR3aa: CASSLPAEGSSYNEQFF
abundance: -; j_gene: TRBJ2-3; v_gene: TRBV9; d_gene: -; CDR3nt: TGTGCCAGCAACCCACAGGGGGGGACAGATACGCAGTATTTT; CDR3aa: CASNPQGGTDTQYF
abundance: -; j_gene: TRBJ1-5; v_gene: TRBV7-8; d_gene: TRBD1; CDR3nt: TGTGCCAGCAGCTTGGACAGGGAGAATCAGCCCCAGCATTTT; CDR3aa: CASSLDRENQPQHF
abundance: -; j_gene: TRBJ2-7; v_gene: TRBV6-2/TRBV6-3; d_gene: TRBD1; CDR3nt: TGTGCCAGCAGTTACTCGACAGGGGGTCGCCACGAGCAGTACTTC; CDR3aa: CASSYSTGGRHEQYF
abundance: -; j_gene: TRBJ2-3; v_gene: TRBV5-1; d_gene: -; CDR3nt: TGCGCCAGCACCCAACTCGGCACAGATACGCAGTATTTT; CDR3aa: CASTQLGTDTQYF
abundance: once; j_gene: TRBJ2-7; v_gene: TRBV19; d_gene: -; CDR3nt: TGTGCCAGTAGCGCAACAGGGTTCGAGCAGTACTTC; CDR3aa: CASSATGFEQYF
abundance: -; j_gene: TRBJ2-7; v_gene: TRBV9; d_gene: -; CDR3nt: TGTGCCAGCAGCCCCCGTGAGGGGAGCTCCTACGAGCAGTACTTC; CDR3aa: CASSPREGSSYEQYF
abundance: -; j_gene: TRBJ1-1; v_gene: TRBV18; d_gene: -; CDR3nt: TGTGCCAGCTCAAGCTCGGCGATAAACACGGGTACTGAAGCTTTCTTT; CDR3aa: CASSSSAINTGTEAFF
abundance: -; j_gene: TRBJ2-2; v_gene: TRBV15; d_gene: TRBD1; CDR3nt: TGTGCCACCAGCAGAGATCTTAGGCGGACAGGTGGGACCGGGGAGCTGTTTTTT; CDR3aa: CATSRDLRRTGGTGELFF
abundance: once; j_gene: TRBJ2-2; v_gene: TRBV7-3; d_gene: TRBD1; CDR3nt: TGTGCCAGCAGCCTACACGGGACAGGGAACACCGGGGAGCTGTTTTTT; CDR3aa: CASSLHGTGNTGELFF
abundance: -; j_gene: TRBJ1-4; v_gene: TRBV2; d_gene: TRBD1; CDR3nt: TGTGCCAGCAGTACCGGGACAGGGGTTGAAAAACTGTTTTTT; CDR3aa: CASSTGTGVEKLFF
abundance: few; j_gene: TRBJ1-1; v_gene: TRBV7-9; d_gene: -; CDR3nt: TGTGCCAGCAGCCAGATCACGGGCCGGACTGAAGCTTTCTTT; CDR3aa: CASSQITGRTEAFF
abundance: -; j_gene: TRBJ2-1; v_gene: TRBV5-4; d_gene: TRBD1; CDR3nt: TGTGCCAGCGCCCGGCAGGGGGTTTACAATGAGCAGTTCTTC; CDR3aa: CASARQGVYNEQFF
abundance: -; j_gene: TRBJ2-1; v_gene: TRBV6-2/TRBV6-3; d_gene: -; CDR3nt: TGTGCCAGCAGTCCCTACTCACAGGGCCAGGGGCTCAATGAGCAGTTCTTC; CDR3aa: CASSPYSQGQGLNEQFF
abundance: -; j_gene: TRBJ1-5; v_gene: TRBV28; d_gene: -; CDR3nt: TGTGCCAGCATCTCCGGGGGAAGCAATCAGCCCCAGCATTTT; CDR3aa: CASISGGSNQPQHF
abundance: -; j_gene: TRBJ2-3; v_gene: TRBV14; d_gene: TRBD2; CDR3nt: TGTGCCAGCAGCCATAATCGGATGAGCGGGGAAACGCAGTATTTT; CDR3aa: CASSHNRMSGETQYF